This TCR beta chain was found in a study of OX40 agonist ivuxolimab in advanced cancers. Looking at the study overall: Dose-escalation subjects each had hepatocellular carcinoma, melanoma, renal cell or head and neck cancer.

General observations from the study: Antigen targets of the expanded peripheral T cells went undetermined. At 0.1 to 3.0 mg/kg and by week 6, CD4+ and CD8+ T cells in the blood had expanded clonally.

Libraries were prepared by immunoSEQ multiplex PCR; TCRdb keeps only in-frame clonotypes and omits some of them. The repertoire consists of about 31,000 clones, with roughly 76% occurring once and the leading ten covering about a fifth. V was pared by 3 bases and J by 3 bases, with 8 bases of the junction left unmatched. Germline V gene data show CDR1 as SGHAT and CDR2 as FQNNGV. The CDR3 contains 16 residues. On this clone: Its antigen is unidentified.

V and J are TRBV11-2 and TRBJ1-3; 7 bases line up with TRBD1. This receptor was taken from an adult with an advanced solid tumor such as melanoma, head and neck, liver or kidney cancer. The starting material was CD4+ or CD8+ T cells sorted from blood, obtained in a trial of the OX40 agonist ivuxolimab. The CDR3 loop reads CASSFNRGVVGNTIYF. In DNA, the CDR3 is TGTGCCAGCAGCTTTAACAGGGGCGTGGTTGGAAACACCATATATTTT. Looking up the rest from reference TRBV11-2 and TRBJ1-3 gives the full variable domain: EAGVAQSPRYKIIEKRQSVAFWCNPISGHATLYWYQQILGQGPKLLIQFQNNGVVDDSQLPKDRFSAERLKGVDSTLKIQPAKLEDSAVYLCASSFNRGVVGNTIYFGEGSWLTVV.